This T cell receptor beta chain appears in the sequencing data of a study of regulatory T cells in long-lasting Graves disease. J was trimmed by 4 bases and V by 5 bases; bases with no gene match: 7. Germline V gene sequence: CDR1 DFQATT, CDR2 SNEGSKA (reference sequence). The CDR3 has 14 residues. As concerns this clonotype: Its matching antigen is unknown.

Study-level results: Persistent patients had more shared public clonotypes (approximately 2,700) than new patients (about 880). TCR diversity in persistent Graves' patients was below that of newly diagnosed ones. When disease was persistent, TRBV28, TRBJ1-2 and TRBJ2-5 were the favored segments.

Time point in this sample: persistent/refractory GD, antithyroid drugs over 5 years with positive TRAb. After RNA was extracted from PBMCs, the TCR library was made from it. With iRepertoire HTBI primers and Arm-PCR of CDR3 regions, TCR beta libraries were built. Under the authors' procedure: Gene usage covered about 60 TRBV and about 15 TRBJ segments. Via MiXCR, TCRdb re-called the multiplex PCR reads, giving one row per CDR3 protein. It is TCRdb's table, rather than the study itself, that gives the V and J calls and clone size. The data contain around 450,000 distinct CDR3 sequences, 20% to 25% of them singletons.

This clonotype was obtained from a female donor with Graves disease. The input for sequencing was peripheral blood mononuclear cells (PBMCs), taken when the disease was refractory, from a patient treated with antithyroid drugs. The V call is TRBV20-1, the J call TRBJ1-1, with 10 bases aligning to TRBD1. CDR3 DNA: TGCAGTGCTGGATCGGGACAGGGGATCACTGAAGCTTTCTTT. This sequence encodes CSAGSGQGITEAFF.